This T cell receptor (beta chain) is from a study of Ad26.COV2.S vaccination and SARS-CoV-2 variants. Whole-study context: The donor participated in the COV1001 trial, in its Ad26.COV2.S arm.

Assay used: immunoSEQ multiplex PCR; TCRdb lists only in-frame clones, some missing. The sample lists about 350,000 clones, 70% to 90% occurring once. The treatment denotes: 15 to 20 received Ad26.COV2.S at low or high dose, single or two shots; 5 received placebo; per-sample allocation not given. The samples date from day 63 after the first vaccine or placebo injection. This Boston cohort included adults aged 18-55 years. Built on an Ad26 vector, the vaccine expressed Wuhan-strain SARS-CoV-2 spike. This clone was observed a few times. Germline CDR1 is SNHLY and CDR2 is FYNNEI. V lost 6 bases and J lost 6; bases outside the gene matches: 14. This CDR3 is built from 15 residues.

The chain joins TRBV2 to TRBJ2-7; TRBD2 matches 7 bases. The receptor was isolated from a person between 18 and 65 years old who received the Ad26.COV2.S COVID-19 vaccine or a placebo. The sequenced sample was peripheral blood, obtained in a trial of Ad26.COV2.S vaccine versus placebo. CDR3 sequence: CASSLSAGLTPEQYF. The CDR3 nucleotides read TGTGCCAGCAGCTTGTCAGCGGGACTAACCCCCGAGCAGTACTTC.